This T cell receptor (beta chain) came from a study of blood T cells in healthy people across ages. The CDR3 totals 15 residues. The J segment lost 4 bases and the V segment lost 1 base, leaving 7 bases of the junction unmatched. The germline gives CDR1 KGHSH, CDR2 LQKENI. It was with a sample-barcoded 5' primer and a J-beta primer mix that a second PCR of roughly 6 to 12 cycles was run. Carrying 12 random nucleotides, a template-switch adaptor labeled each individual cDNA molecule. The study obtained at least 2.5 million CDR3-containing paired-end reads from every sample. In TCRdb, the 5' RACE reads were re-called with MiXCR into one record per CDR3 protein. Of roughly 790,000 distinct CDR3 sequences in the sample, 40% to 45% were seen once. Roughly 9.5 milliliters of peripheral blood were drawn from each donor into EDTA-treated tubes. Extraction yielded at least 6 micrograms of total RNA per sample.

This TCR was recovered from a woman in her sixties in good health. The gene calls are TRBV18 and TRBJ2-7; 7 nucleotides align to TRBD1. The sample consisted of blood. For the CDR3, the DNA is TGTGCCAGCTCACCACTTGTGACAGGGTTTTACGAGCAGTACTTC. Amino acids: CASSPLVTGFYEQYF.